Below are 21 T cell receptor beta chains sequenced from a single sample in a study of blood T cell repertoires in COVID-19. Assay used: immunoSEQ multiplex PCR; TCRdb lists only in-frame clones, some missing. The sample records some 200,000 clones, approximately 87% being singletons. Sample: peripheral blood. The receptors were sampled from a woman aged 45-59 years with acute or convalescent COVID-19.

V usage is TRBV29-1 and J usage is TRBJ1-3; D is uncertain. This CDR3 spans 11 amino acids. V lost 5 bases and J 4 bases, leaving 6 bases between the germline ends. The germline CDR1 and CDR2 sequences are SQVTM and ANQGSEA. CDR3 protein: CSVREGNTIYF. For the CDR3, the DNA is TGCAGCGTTAGAGAGGGAAACACCATATATTTT.

V gene TRBV19 combines with J gene TRBJ2-1; 9 bases agree with TRBD1. The germline gives CDR1 LNHDA, CDR2 SQIVND (reference sequence). The CDR3 has 14 residues. V shed 10 bases, J shed 3 bases, and the junction held 7 bases outside the gene matches. CDR3 sequence reads: CATSTGQGYNEQFF. The CDR3 DNA is TGTGCCACCTCTACGGGACAGGGCTACAATGAGCAGTTCTTC.

This clone was counted once. J is TRBJ1-2 and V is TRBV3-1 (or the pseudogene TRBV3-2); D is perhaps TRBD1 (6 bases). Germline V gives CDR1 LGHDT, CDR2 YNNKEL (reference sequence). The V end lost 6 bases, the J end lost 5 bases, and 16 bases lay between the germline ends. The CDR3 contains 14 residues. The CDR3 here is CASRPEGTPYGYTF. CDR3 DNA sequence: TGTGCCAGCAGGCCCGAAGGGACACCTTATGGCTACACCTTC.

On this clone itself: The sample contains more than one DNA sequence encoding this CDR3. This chain joins TRBV5-1 and TRBJ2-3; perhaps TRBD2 as D (6 bases). The germline V gene encodes CDR1 SGHRS and CDR2 YFSETQ. V shed 0 bases and J shed 0 bases, with 11 bases lying between them. The CDR3 contains 16 residues. CDR3 region: CASSLGGRTSTDTQYF. CDR3 sequence (DNA): TGCGCCAGCAGCTTGGGTGGGAGGACTAGCACAGATACGCAGTATTTT.

J is TRBJ2-3 and V is TRBV5-1; TRBD2 agrees at 13 bases. Germline CDR1 is SGHRS and CDR2 is YFSETQ. V shed 3 bases and J 0 bases; nucleotides not matched to a gene: 4. The CDR3 covers 17 residues. The CDR3 nucleotides are TGCGCCAGCAGCTCCGGGACTAGCGGGGATAGCACAGATACGCAGTATTTT. Residues: CASSSGTSGDSTDTQYF.

This sequence joins TRBV3-1 (or the pseudogene TRBV3-2) and TRBJ2-7, with D hard to call. Germline V CDR1 and CDR2: LGHDT, YNNKEL (reference sequence). Trimming removed 5 bases at V and 0 bases at J, with 2 bases between. The CDR3 sequence is 11 residues long. The CDR3 coding sequence is TGTGCCAGCAGCTACTCCTACGAGCAGTACTTC. Protein: CASSYSYEQYF.

The chain is built from TRBV6-5 and TRBJ1-2; 8 bases are shared with TRBD1. The CDR3 spans 12 residues. Germline values: CDR1 MNHEY, CDR2 SVGAGI. The V segment lost 6 bases and the J segment 8 bases; nucleotides outside the gene matches: 5. The CDR3 spells CASRLTGGGYTF. CDR3 DNA: TGTGCCAGCAGGCTAACAGGGGGAGGCTACACCTTC.

The CDR3 reads CASSDPRYNSPLHF. DNA of the CDR3: TGTGCCAGCAGTGACCCCAGATATAATTCACCCCTCCACTTT. The chain uses TRBV2 and TRBJ1-6; D gene uncertain. The ends were cut back, 3 bases at V and 4 bases at J, with 7 bases in the middle. There are 14 residues in the CDR3. Germline-derived CDR1 and CDR2 are SNHLY and FYNNEI.

This clone has only one observation. The chain joins TRBV19 to TRBJ1-1; D not certain. V was cut by 3 bases and J by 2 bases, with 13 bases left in between. This CDR3 is 15 amino acids long. Germline V gene data show CDR1 as LNHDA and CDR2 as SQIVND (reference sequence). For the CDR3, the DNA is TGTGCCAGTAGTATCTCCCTTACAGCAAACACTGAAGCTTTCTTT. Its protein is CASSISLTANTEAFF.

The chain's CDR3 is CSGKLQGNTEAFF. CDR3 sequence (DNA): TGCAGCGGGAAGTTACAGGGGAACACTGAAGCTTTCTTT. The chain carries TRBV29-1 and TRBJ1-1; D may be TRBD1 (6 bases). This CDR3 has 13 residues. The V end lost 7 bases, the J end lost 1 base, and 13 bases lay between the germline ends. CDR1 SQVTM and CDR2 ANQGSEA come from the germline V gene. Full variable domain (remainder filled in from reference TRBV29-1 and TRBJ1-1): SAVISQKPSRDICQRGTSLTIQCQVDSQVTMMFWYRQQPGQSLTLIATANQGSEATYESGFVIDKFPISRPNLTFSTLTVSNMSPEDSSIYLCSGKLQGNTEAFFGQGTRLTVV.

The CDR3 loop reads CASETGPYEQYF. Written as DNA, the CDR3 is TGTGCCAGCGAGACAGGACCCTACGAGCAGTACTTC. The chain is built from TRBV6-5 and TRBJ2-7, with a weak D call TRBD1 (6 bases). Trimming took off 8 bases at V and 2 bases at J, with 10 bases between the two ends. CDR3 size: 12 residues. CDR1 is MNHEY, CDR2 SVGAGI, per germline.

V usage is TRBV2 and J usage is TRBJ2-1; 12 nucleotides agree with TRBD2. CDR3 size: 14 residues. Losses at the gene ends were 8 bases for V and 5 bases for J; bases not matched to a gene: 4. Germline CDR1 reads SNHLY; CDR2 reads FYNNEI. This CDR3 is CASERTSGNNEQFF. The DNA of the CDR3 is TGTGCCAGCGAAAGGACTAGCGGGAACAATGAGCAGTTCTTC.

This sequence joins TRBV10-1 and TRBJ2-1, with 12 nucleotides matching TRBD1. CDR3 length: 16 amino acids. Germline values: CDR1 WNHNN, CDR2 SYGVQD (reference sequence). The V gene end was trimmed by 6 bases and the J gene end by 7 bases; junction bases not matched to a gene: 10. This chain's CDR3 is CASSRGQGALGNEQFF. DNA for the CDR3: TGCGCCAGCAGCCGGGGACAGGGGGCTTTAGGAAATGAGCAGTTCTTC.

The CDR3, as DNA: TGTGCCAGCAGTGAACCGGCCGGCGGTCAGCCCCAGCATTTT. It codes for CASSEPAGGQPQHF. The V call is TRBV2, the J call TRBJ1-5; D remains unclear. This CDR3 has 14 amino acids. Germline assignment: CDR1 SNHLY and CDR2 FYNNEI. V dropped 2 bases and J dropped 6 bases, with 11 bases sitting between them.

This clone was picked up a small number of times. This chain joins TRBV5-1 and TRBJ2-3; 7 bases map to TRBD2. The V and J ends lost 0 bases and 6 bases, in that order; junction bases with no gene match: 10. The CDR3 is made up of 16 amino acids. Germline V gene data show CDR1 as SGHRS and CDR2 as YFSETQ. CDR3 coding DNA: TGCGCCAGCAGCTTGGGGTCTAGCGGCCCTCCGGATACGCAGTATTTT. It encodes CASSLGSSGPPDTQYF.

The V call is TRBV11-3, the J call TRBJ1-6; D is possibly TRBD1 (6 bases). CDR1 SGHNT and CDR2 YENEEA come from the germline V gene. The CDR3 runs 15 residues. The ends were cut back, 1 base at V and 10 bases at J, with 14 bases in the middle. This chain's CDR3 is CASSLAEGVESPLHF. CDR3 DNA sequence: TGTGCCAGCAGCTTAGCAGAGGGGGTGGAATCACCCCTCCACTTT.

The chain couples TRBV5-4 to TRBJ1-1; 9 bases align to TRBD1. This CDR3 has 15 residues. Germline CDR1 reads SGHNT; CDR2 reads YYREEE (reference sequence). J was trimmed by 4 bases and V by 4 bases; bases with no gene match: 8. CDR3 sequence reads: CASSGGDRASTEAFF. In DNA, the CDR3 is TGTGCCAGCAGCGGGGGGGACAGGGCGAGCACTGAAGCTTTCTTT.

The gene calls are TRBV7-2 and TRBJ2-7; 9 nucleotides line up with TRBD2. Germline V lookup: CDR1 SGHTA, CDR2 FQGNSA. The CDR3 runs 14 residues. The V and J ends lost 5 bases and 5 bases, in that order; junction bases with no gene match: 7. CDR3 nucleotides: TGTGCCAGCAGCCTTAGCGGGAGTGGCCACGAGCAGTACTTC. It encodes CASSLSGSGHEQYF. The entire variable domain, with the rest obtained from reference TRBV7-2 and TRBJ2-7, is as follows: GAGVSQSPSNKVTEKGKDVELRCDPISGHTALYWYRQSLGQGLEFLIYFQGNSAPDKSGLPSDRFSAERTGGSVSTLTIQRTQQEDSAVYLCASSLSGSGHEQYFGPGTRLTVT.

This sequence joins TRBV18 and TRBJ2-3; unclear D gene. CDR3 length equals 15 residues. CDR1 is KGHSH, CDR2 LQKENI, per germline. V was cut by 3 bases and J by 5 bases, with 15 bases left in between. The CDR3 spells CASSPPRHSLDTQYF. The CDR3 coding sequence is TGTGCCAGCTCACCCCCCAGGCACAGTTTAGATACGCAGTATTTT.

The gene calls are TRBV30 and TRBJ1-3; the D is unclear. CDR3 length: 14 amino acids. The germline CDR1 and CDR2 sequences are GTSNPN and SVGIG (reference sequence). Trimming removed 0 bases at V and 0 bases at J, with 6 bases between. DNA for the CDR3: TGTGCCTGGAGTGTACAAGTCTCTGGAAACACCATATATTTT. Amino acids: CAWSVQVSGNTIYF. Combining the CDR3 with reference TRBV30 and TRBJ1-3 gives the whole variable domain SQTIHQWPATLVQPVGSPLSLECTVEGTSNPNLYWYRQAAGRGLQLLFYSVGIGQISSEVPQNLSASRPQDRQFILSSKKLLLSDSGFYLCAWSVQVSGNTIYFGEGSWLTVV.

This clone appeared once. The gene calls are TRBV20-1 and TRBJ1-6; 7 bases map to TRBD1. V gave up 3 bases and J gave up 7 bases; unmatched junction bases: 9. Germline lookup yields CDR1 DFQATT and CDR2 SNEGSKA (reference sequence). The CDR3 is made up of 15 amino acids. CDR3 sequence reads: CSASEIGTVNSPLHF. The CDR3 DNA reads as TGCAGTGCTAGTGAAATCGGGACAGTAAATTCACCCCTCCACTTT.